What follows is one TCR beta chain and its context. Its antigen is currently unknown. This CDR3 region has 14 residues. J lost 9 bases, V lost 5 bases, and 8 bases had no gene match. Germline V gives CDR1 MRHNA, CDR2 SNTAGT. CD4+ naive, central memory, regulatory and stem cell-like memory cells were sorted via CD45RO/CCR7/CD25/CD127/CD95/CD27. This sample was included in a study of beta chain features in type 1 diabetes. About the study: Cells sorted and examined across all samples totaled roughly 100,000,000. Study observations and caveats: VDJ junctions sequenced from type 1 diabetes patients showed fewer insertions and more deletions. Although PCR might favor shorter templates, it would do so equally in patients and controls.

The study reverse transcribed the entire isolated RNA, so it sequenced expressed TCRB transcripts. Sequencing was performed with immunoSEQ multiplex PCR; in TCRdb, only in-frame clones are kept and a portion is missing. This table holds 130,000 to 150,000 clones, roughly 10% found once. Sequenced material: naive CD4+ T cells from blood. The J gene is TRBJ2-1, the V gene TRBV6-4; the match to TRBD2 covers 9 bases. This receptor was obtained from a man between 18 and 35 years old in good health. CDR3 amino acids: CASSLASGVGEQFF. The DNA for the CDR3 is TGTGCCAGCAGTTTGGCTAGCGGGGTTGGTGAGCAGTTCTTC.